The 2 T cell receptor beta chains given below trace back to one sample, sequenced in a study of blood T cells in healthy people across ages. The second PCR ran about 6 to 12 cycles with a sample-barcoded 5' primer and J-beta primers. TCRdb ran MiXCR on the 5' RACE reads and lists one entry per CDR3 protein. The sample yields over 700,000 distinct CDR3 sequences, roughly 25% seen once. These data were likewise used in another study, on T cells of mothers and their children.

Sequenced: blood. The receptors here all came from a boy between 5 and 17 years old in good health.

This clonotype was counted once. This chain uses TRBV9 with TRBJ2-1, with a weak D call TRBD2 (6 bases). From germline, CDR1 is SGDLS and CDR2 YYNGEE. This CDR3 is built from 13 residues. V lost 6 bases and J 7 bases, leaving 14 bases between the germline ends. The CDR3 sequence: CASTGGGGNEQFF. The DNA for the CDR3 is TGTGCCAGCACAGGAGGTGGGGGGAATGAGCAGTTCTTC.

This clonotype was counted between two and nine times. The chain employs TRBV6-5 and TRBJ2-5; unclear D gene. Trimming left V 7 bases short and J 5 bases short, with 14 bases between. CDR3 length: 13 amino acids. Germline loops: CDR1 MNHEY, CDR2 SVGAGI. In DNA form, the CDR3 reads TGTGCCAGCATGGGTTTTTCTCAGGAGACCCAGTACTTC. Its protein product is CASMGFSQETQYF.